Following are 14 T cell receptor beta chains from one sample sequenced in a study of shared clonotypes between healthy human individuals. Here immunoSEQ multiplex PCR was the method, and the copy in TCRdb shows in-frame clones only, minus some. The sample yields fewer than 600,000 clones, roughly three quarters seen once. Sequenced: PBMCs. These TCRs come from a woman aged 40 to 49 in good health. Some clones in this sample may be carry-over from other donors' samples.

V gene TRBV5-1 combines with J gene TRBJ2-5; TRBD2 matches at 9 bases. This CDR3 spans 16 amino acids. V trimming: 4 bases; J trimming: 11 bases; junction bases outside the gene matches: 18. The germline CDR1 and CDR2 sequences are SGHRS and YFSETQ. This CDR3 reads CASSPLGVAGVEEQYF. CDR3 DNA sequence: TGCGCCAGCAGCCCCCTCGGGGTAGCGGGAGTGGAGGAGCAGTACTTC.

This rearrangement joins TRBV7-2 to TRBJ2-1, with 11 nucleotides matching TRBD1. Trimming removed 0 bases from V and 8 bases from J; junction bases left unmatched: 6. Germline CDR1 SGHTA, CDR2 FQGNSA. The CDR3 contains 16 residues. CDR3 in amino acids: CASSLAGTGGAYEQFF. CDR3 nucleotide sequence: TGTGCCAGCAGCTTAGCGGGGACAGGGGGAGCATATGAGCAGTTCTTC.

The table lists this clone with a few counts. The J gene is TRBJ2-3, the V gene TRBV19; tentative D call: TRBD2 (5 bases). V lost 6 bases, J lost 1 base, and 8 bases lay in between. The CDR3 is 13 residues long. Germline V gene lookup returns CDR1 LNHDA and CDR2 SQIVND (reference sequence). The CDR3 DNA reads TGTGCCAGTAGATGGACTGGCACAGATACGCAGTATTTT. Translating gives CASRWTGTDTQYF.

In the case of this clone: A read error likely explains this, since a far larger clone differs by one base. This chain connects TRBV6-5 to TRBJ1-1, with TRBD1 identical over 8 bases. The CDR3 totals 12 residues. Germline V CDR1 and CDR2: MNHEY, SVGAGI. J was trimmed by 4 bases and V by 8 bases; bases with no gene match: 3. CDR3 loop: CASRQGSTEAFF. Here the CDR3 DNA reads TGTGCCAGCCGACAGGGGAGCACTGAAGCTTTCTTT.

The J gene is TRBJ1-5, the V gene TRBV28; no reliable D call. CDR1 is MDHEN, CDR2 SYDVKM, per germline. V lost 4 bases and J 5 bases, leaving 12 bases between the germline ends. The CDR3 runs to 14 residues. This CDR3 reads CASSSSNGYQPQHF. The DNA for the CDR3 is TGTGCCAGCAGTTCCTCCAATGGGTATCAGCCCCAGCATTTT.

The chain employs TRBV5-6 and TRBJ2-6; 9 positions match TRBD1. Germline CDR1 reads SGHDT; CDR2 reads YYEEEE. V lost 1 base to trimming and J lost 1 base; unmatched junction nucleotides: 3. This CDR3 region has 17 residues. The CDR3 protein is CASSLRGQGSGANVLTF. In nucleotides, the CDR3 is TGTGCCAGCAGCTTGAGAGGACAGGGGTCTGGGGCCAACGTCCTGACTTTC.

CDR3 nucleotide sequence: TGTGCCTGGAGTGTTGGGACAGATAACTATGGCTACACCTTC. Protein: CAWSVGTDNYGYTF. This rearrangement joins TRBV30 to TRBJ1-2; 7 bases fit TRBD1. CDR3 length equals 14 residues. Looked up from germline, CDR1 is GTSNPN and CDR2 is SVGIG (reference sequence). V trimming: 0 bases; J trimming: 1 base; junction bases outside the gene matches: 2. Full variable domain (remainder filled in from reference TRBV30 and TRBJ1-2): SQTIHQWPATLVQPVGSPLSLECTVEGTSNPNLYWYRQAAGRGLQLLFYSVGIGQISSEVPQNLSASRPQDRQFILSSKKLLLSDSGFYLCAWSVGTDNYGYTFGSGTRLTVV.

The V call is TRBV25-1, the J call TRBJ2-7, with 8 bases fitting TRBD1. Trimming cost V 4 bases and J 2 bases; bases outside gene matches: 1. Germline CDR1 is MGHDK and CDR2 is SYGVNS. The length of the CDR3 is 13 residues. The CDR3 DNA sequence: TGTGCCAGCAGTGTACAGGGGGCCTACGAGCAGTACTTC. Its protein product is CASSVQGAYEQYF.

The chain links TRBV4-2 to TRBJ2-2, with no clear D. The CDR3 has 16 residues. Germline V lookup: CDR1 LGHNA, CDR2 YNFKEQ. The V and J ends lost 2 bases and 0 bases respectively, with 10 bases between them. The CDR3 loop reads CASSQSLRSNTGELFF. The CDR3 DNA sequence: TGTGCCAGCAGCCAATCCCTCAGGTCGAACACCGGGGAGCTGTTTTTT.

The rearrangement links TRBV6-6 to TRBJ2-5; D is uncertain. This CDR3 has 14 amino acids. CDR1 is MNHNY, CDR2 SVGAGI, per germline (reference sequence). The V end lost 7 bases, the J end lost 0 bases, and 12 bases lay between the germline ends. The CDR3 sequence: CASNSVGHQETQYF. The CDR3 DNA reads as TGTGCCAGCAATTCCGTGGGCCACCAAGAGACCCAGTACTTC.

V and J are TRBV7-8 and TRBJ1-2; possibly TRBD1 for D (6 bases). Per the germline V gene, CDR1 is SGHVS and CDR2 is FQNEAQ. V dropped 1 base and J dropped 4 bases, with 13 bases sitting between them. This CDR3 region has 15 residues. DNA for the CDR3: TGTGCCAGCAGCTTAGGTCGGGGGGCCATCTATGGCTACACCTTC. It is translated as CASSLGRGAIYGYTF.

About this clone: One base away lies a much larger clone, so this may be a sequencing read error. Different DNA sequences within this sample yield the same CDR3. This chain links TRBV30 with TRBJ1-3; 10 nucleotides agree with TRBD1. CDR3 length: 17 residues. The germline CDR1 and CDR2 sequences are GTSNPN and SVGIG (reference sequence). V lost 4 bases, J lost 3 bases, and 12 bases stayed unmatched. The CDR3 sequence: CAWKGQGDYRHGNTIYF. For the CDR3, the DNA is TGTGCCTGGAAAGGACAGGGGGACTATCGGCATGGAAACACCATATATTTT.

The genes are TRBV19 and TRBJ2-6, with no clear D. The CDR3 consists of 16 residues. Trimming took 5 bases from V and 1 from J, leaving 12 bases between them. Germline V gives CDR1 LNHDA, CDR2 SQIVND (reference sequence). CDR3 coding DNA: TGTGCCAGTAGTCGAGCAGGCCTATCTGGGGCCAACGTCCTGACTTTC. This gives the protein CASSRAGLSGANVLTF.

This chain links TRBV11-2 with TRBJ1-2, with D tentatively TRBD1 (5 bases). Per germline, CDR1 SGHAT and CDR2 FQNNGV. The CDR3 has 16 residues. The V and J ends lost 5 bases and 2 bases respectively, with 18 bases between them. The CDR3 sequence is CASSQQEGMFNYGYTF. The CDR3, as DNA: TGTGCCAGCAGCCAACAGGAGGGGATGTTCAACTATGGCTACACCTTC. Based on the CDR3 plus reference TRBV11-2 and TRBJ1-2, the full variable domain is EAGVAQSPRYKIIEKRQSVAFWCNPISGHATLYWYQQILGQGPKLLIQFQNNGVVDDSQLPKDRFSAERLKGVDSTLKIQPAKLEDSAVYLCASSQQEGMFNYGYTFGSGTRLTVV.